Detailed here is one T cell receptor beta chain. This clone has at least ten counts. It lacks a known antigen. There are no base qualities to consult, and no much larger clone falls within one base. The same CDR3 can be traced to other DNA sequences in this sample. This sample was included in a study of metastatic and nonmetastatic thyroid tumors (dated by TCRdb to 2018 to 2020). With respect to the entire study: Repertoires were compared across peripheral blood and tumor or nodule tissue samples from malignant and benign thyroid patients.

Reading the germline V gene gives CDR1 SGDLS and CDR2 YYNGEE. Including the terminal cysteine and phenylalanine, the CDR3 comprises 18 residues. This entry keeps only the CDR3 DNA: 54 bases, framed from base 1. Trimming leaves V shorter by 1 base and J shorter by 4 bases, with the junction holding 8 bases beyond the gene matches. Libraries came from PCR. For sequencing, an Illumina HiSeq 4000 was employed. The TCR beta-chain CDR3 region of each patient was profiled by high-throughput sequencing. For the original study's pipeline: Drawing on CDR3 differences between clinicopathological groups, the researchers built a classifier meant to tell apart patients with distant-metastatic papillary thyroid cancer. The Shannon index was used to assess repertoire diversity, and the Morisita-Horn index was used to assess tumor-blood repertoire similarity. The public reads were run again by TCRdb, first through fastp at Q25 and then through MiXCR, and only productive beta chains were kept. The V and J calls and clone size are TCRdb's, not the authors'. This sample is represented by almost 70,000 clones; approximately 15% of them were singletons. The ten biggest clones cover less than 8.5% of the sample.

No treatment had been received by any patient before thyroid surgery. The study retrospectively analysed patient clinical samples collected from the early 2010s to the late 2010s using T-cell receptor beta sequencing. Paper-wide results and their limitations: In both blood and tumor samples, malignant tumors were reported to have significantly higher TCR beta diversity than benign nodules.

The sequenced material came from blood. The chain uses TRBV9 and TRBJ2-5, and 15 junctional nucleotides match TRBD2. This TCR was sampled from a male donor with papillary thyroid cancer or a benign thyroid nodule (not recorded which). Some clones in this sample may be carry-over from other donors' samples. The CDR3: CASSVFSPGLAGGETQYF. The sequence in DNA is TGTGCCAGCAGCGTATTTAGTCCGGGACTAGCGGGAGGAGAGACCCAGTACTTC.